This T cell receptor beta chain is from a study of blood T cell repertoires in COVID-19. Study as a whole: Some COVID-19 samples were acute and others convalescent; all came from the United States, Italy and Spain. PBMCs, B-cell-depleted T cells, or T cells provided the cDNA or gDNA that made up the material.

Trimming pared 8 bases from V and 6 bases from J, leaving 11 bases between. The CDR3 runs to 13 residues. Germline-derived CDR1 and CDR2 are MNHEY and SVGAGI. Authors' analysis steps: Reference gene primer amplification gave nucleated cell count estimates. Assay used: immunoSEQ multiplex PCR; TCRdb lists only in-frame clones, some missing. Clone size and V and J calls were adopted from that table, with D and trimming inferred from the DNA. The sample contains roughly 130,000 clones, approximately 80% of which appear only once. The chain carries TRBV6-5 and TRBJ1-6; D not certain. Sample: peripheral blood. The origin of this receptor is a woman aged 45-65 years with acute or convalescent COVID-19. The CDR3 reads CASATASNSPLHF. The CDR3 DNA reads as TGTGCCAGCGCTACAGCCAGTAATTCACCCCTCCACTTT.